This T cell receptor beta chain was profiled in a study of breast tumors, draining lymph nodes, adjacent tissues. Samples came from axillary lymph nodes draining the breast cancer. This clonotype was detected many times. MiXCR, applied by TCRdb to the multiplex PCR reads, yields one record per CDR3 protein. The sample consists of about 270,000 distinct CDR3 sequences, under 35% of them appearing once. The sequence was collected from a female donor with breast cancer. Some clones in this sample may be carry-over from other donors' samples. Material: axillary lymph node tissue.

The CDR3 reads CASSYLGAGFSPLHF. DNA of the CDR3: TGTGCCAGCAGTTACTTGGGGGCTGGATTTTCACCCCTCCACTTT. This sequence joins TRBV6-5 and TRBJ1-6, with a weak D call TRBD1 (6 bases). The CDR3 sequence is 15 residues long. The germline V gene encodes CDR1 MNHEY and CDR2 SVGAGI. Deletions cut 1 base from V and 9 bases from J, with 13 bases between.